These T cell receptor beta chains were read from a single sample in a study of OX40 agonist ivuxolimab in advanced cancers. The protocol was immunoSEQ multiplex PCR, while the TCRdb copy is restricted to in-frame clones and leaves out a portion. In the table there are approximately 70,000 clones, more than 85% of which are singletons. The source material was CD4+ or CD8+ T cells sorted from blood, sampled in a trial of the OX40 agonist ivuxolimab. These receptor sequences come from an adult with an advanced solid tumor such as melanoma, head and neck, liver or kidney cancer. Each CDR3 is given with its conserved first and last residue. Each record gives: J gene, clone size, D gene, V gene, CDR3 protein, CDR3 DNA. A D gene is named only where the DNA matches it firmly. Size values are once, few and many counts, or a class for expanded clones, and some rows have none.

J: TRBJ2-2
size: NA
D: NA
V: TRBV11-2
CDR3: CASSLEINTGELFF
DNA: TGTGCCAGCAGCTTAGAGATTAACACCGGGGAGCTGTTTTTT

J: TRBJ2-5
size: NA
D: TRBD1
V: TRBV4-1
CDR3: CASSLGRFTGGRETQYF
DNA: TGCGCCAGCAGCCTAGGACGGTTCACAGGGGGCCGAGAGACCCAGTACTTC

J: TRBJ1-2
size: NA
D: NA
V: TRBV18
CDR3: CASSPGINYGYTF
DNA: TGTGCCAGCTCACCAGGGATTAACTATGGCTACACCTTC

J: TRBJ2-6
size: NA
D: NA
V: TRBV11-1
CDR3: CASSPPPGTGANVLTF
DNA: TGTGCCAGCAGCCCCCCCCCTGGCACTGGGGCCAACGTCCTGACTTTC

J: TRBJ2-3
size: NA
D: NA
V: TRBV5-6
CDR3: CASSLGRWGTDTQYF
DNA: TGTGCCAGCAGCTTGGGAAGGTGGGGCACAGATACGCAGTATTTT

J: TRBJ2-4
size: NA
D: NA
V: TRBV7-9
CDR3: CASSSDTPPKNIQYF
DNA: TGTGCCAGCAGCTCTGACACTCCTCCAAAAAACATTCAGTACTTC

J: TRBJ1-2
size: NA
D: TRBD1
V: TRBV6-6
CDR3: CASSSKGAGGYGYTF
DNA: TGTGCCAGCAGTTCTAAGGGGGCAGGGGGCTATGGCTACACCTTC

J: TRBJ1-1
size: NA
D: NA
V: TRBV6-1
CDR3: CASRVIVSNTEAFF
DNA: TGTGCCAGCAGGGTCATTGTCTCGAACACTGAAGCTTTCTTT

J: TRBJ1-3
size: NA
D: NA
V: TRBV6-1
CDR3: CASIFGLGNTIYF
DNA: TGTGCCAGCATCTTTGGTTTAGGAAACACCATATATTTT

J: TRBJ1-6
size: few
D: TRBD1
V: TRBV2
CDR3: CASTRDSNYNSPLHF
DNA: TGTGCCAGCACTAGGGACAGCAACTATAATTCACCCCTCCACTTT

J: TRBJ1-5
size: NA
D: NA
V: TRBV6-1
CDR3: CASSELNQPQHF
DNA: TGTGCCAGCAGTGAACTGAATCAGCCCCAGCATTTT

J: TRBJ2-1
size: NA
D: NA
V: TRBV30
CDR3: CAWSSQMEQFF
DNA: TGTGCCTGGAGTTCCCAGATGGAGCAGTTCTTC

J: TRBJ1-5
size: NA
D: NA
V: TRBV19
CDR3: CASSAGVGQPQHF
DNA: TGTGCCAGTAGTGCAGGGGTTGGTCAGCCCCAGCATTTT

J: TRBJ2-7
size: NA
D: NA
V: TRBV6-1
CDR3: CASGYRSYEQYF
DNA: TGTGCCAGCGGGTACAGAAGTTACGAGCAGTACTTC

J: TRBJ2-5
size: once
D: TRBD1
V: TRBV11-2
CDR3: CASSSYRGETQYF
DNA: TGTGCCAGCAGCTCGTACAGGGGTGAGACCCAGTACTTC

J: TRBJ2-5
size: NA
D: NA
V: TRBV27
CDR3: CASSWDGSETQYF
DNA: TGTGCCAGCAGTTGGGACGGTTCGGAGACCCAGTACTTC

J: TRBJ2-7
size: NA
D: NA
V: TRBV7-2
CDR3: CASSLPSAGTYEQYF
DNA: TGTGCCAGCAGCTTACCCAGTGCCGGGACCTACGAGCAGTACTTC

J: TRBJ2-3
size: NA
D: NA
V: TRBV29-1
CDR3: CSVVAGGTDTQYF
DNA: TGCAGCGTTGTTGCTGGGGGCACAGATACGCAGTATTTT

J: TRBJ1-3
size: NA
D: NA
V: TRBV30
CDR3: CAWSSGSGNTIYF
DNA: TGTGCCTGGAGTTCAGGATCTGGAAACACCATATATTTT

J: TRBJ2-7
size: few
D: NA
V: TRBV9
CDR3: CASSVNRDNYEQYF
DNA: TGTGCCAGCAGCGTTAACCGGGACAACTACGAGCAGTACTTC

J: TRBJ1-4
size: NA
D: NA
V: TRBV30
CDR3: CALGGMVNEKLFF
DNA: TGTGCTTTGGGGGGGATGGTGAATGAAAAACTGTTTTTT

J: TRBJ2-1
size: NA
D: NA
V: TRBV5-6
CDR3: CASSRPGPYNEQFF
DNA: TGTGCCAGCAGCCGCCCAGGGCCCTACAATGAGCAGTTCTTC

J: TRBJ1-1
size: NA
D: TRBD1
V: TRBV6-5
CDR3: CASSYSDRGTEAFF
DNA: TGTGCCAGCAGTTACTCTGACAGGGGTACTGAAGCTTTCTTT

J: TRBJ1-2
size: NA
D: NA
V: TRBV19
CDR3: CASSWDAAGYTF
DNA: TGTGCCAGTAGCTGGGACGCAGCTGGCTACACCTTC

J: TRBJ2-1
size: NA
D: TRBD2
V: TRBV30
CDR3: CAWSLAGGRWEQFF
DNA: TGTGCCTGGAGCCTAGCGGGAGGGCGTTGGGAGCAGTTCTTC

J: TRBJ1-3
size: NA
D: NA
V: TRBV18
CDR3: CASSPTPSDSGGNTIYF
DNA: TGTGCCAGCTCACCTACCCCCTCGGACAGCGGGGGAAACACCATATATTTT

J: TRBJ2-1
size: NA
D: NA
V: TRBV10-1
CDR3: CASSEPGTLYNEQFF
DNA: TGCGCCAGCAGTGAACCCGGGACCCTCTACAATGAGCAGTTCTTC

J: TRBJ2-5
size: NA
D: TRBD2
V: TRBV5-1
CDR3: CASSLGLAGGETQYF
DNA: TGCGCCAGCAGCTTGGGACTAGCGGGGGGAGAGACCCAGTACTTC

J: TRBJ1-2
size: NA
D: TRBD1
V: TRBV9
CDR3: CASSTLDRGNYGYTF
DNA: TGTGCCAGCAGCACCTTGGACAGGGGGAACTATGGCTACACCTTC

J: TRBJ2-6
size: NA
D: NA
V: TRBV9
CDR3: CASSVKYRPSSGANVLTF
DNA: TGTGCCAGCAGCGTAAAGTACAGGCCCAGCTCTGGGGCCAACGTCCTGACTTTC

J: TRBJ2-5
size: NA
D: TRBD2
V: TRBV27
CDR3: CASSLSLARALETQYF
DNA: TGTGCCAGCAGTTTATCACTAGCGAGAGCTCTGGAGACCCAGTACTTC

J: TRBJ1-1
size: NA
D: TRBD1
V: TRBV30
CDR3: CAWSTGQPNTEAFF
DNA: TGTGCCTGGAGCACGGGACAGCCGAACACTGAAGCTTTCTTT

J: TRBJ2-3
size: NA
D: NA
V: TRBV4-1
CDR3: CASSPRRPDTQYF
DNA: TGCGCCAGCAGCCCTAGGAGACCAGATACGCAGTATTTT

J: TRBJ2-3
size: once
D: TRBD2
V: TRBV5-5
CDR3: CASRQRGGTIPDTQYF
DNA: TGTGCCAGCAGGCAGCGGGGGGGCACGATCCCAGATACGCAGTATTTT

J: TRBJ1-2
size: NA
D: NA
V: TRBV6-1
CDR3: CASRRQYGYTF
DNA: TGTGCCAGCCGTCGGCAATATGGCTACACCTTC

J: TRBJ2-2
size: NA
D: NA
V: TRBV5-1
CDR3: CASSQVQDNTGELFF
DNA: TGCGCCAGCTCTCAGGTACAGGATAACACCGGGGAGCTGTTTTTT

J: TRBJ1-3
size: NA
D: NA
V: TRBV2
CDR3: CASSRGAGNTIYF
DNA: TGTGCCAGCAGCAGGGGAGCTGGAAACACCATATATTTT

J: TRBJ2-5
size: NA
D: TRBD1
V: TRBV30
CDR3: CAWDRQGQETQYF
DNA: TGTGCCTGGGATAGACAGGGGCAAGAGACCCAGTACTTC

J: TRBJ1-6
size: NA
D: NA
V: TRBV7-3
CDR3: CASSLLSYYNSPLHF
DNA: TGTGCCAGCAGCTTATTAAGTTATTATAATTCACCCCTCCACTTT

J: TRBJ1-2
size: NA
D: NA
V: TRBV29-1
CDR3: CSVEKAGYTF
DNA: TGCAGCGTTGAGAAGGCGGGCTACACCTTC

J: TRBJ2-7
size: once
D: TRBD2
V: TRBV5-1
CDR3: CASKPGLASYEQYF
DNA: TGCGCCAGCAAACCGGGACTAGCGAGCTACGAGCAGTACTTC

J: TRBJ1-3
size: NA
D: NA
V: TRBV10-3
CDR3: CAIRQGSGNTIYF
DNA: TGTGCCATAAGGCAGGGATCTGGAAACACCATATATTTT

J: TRBJ2-6
size: NA
D: TRBD1
V: TRBV30
CDR3: CAWDGTASSGANVLTF
DNA: TGTGCCTGGGACGGGACAGCGTCCTCTGGGGCCAACGTCCTGACTTTC

J: TRBJ1-1
size: NA
D: NA
V: TRBV27
CDR3: CASRKDTAVEAFF
DNA: TGTGCCAGCAGGAAAGACACCGCCGTTGAAGCTTTCTTT

J: TRBJ1-6
size: NA
D: TRBD1
V: TRBV10-1
CDR3: CAKQGAGWNSPLHF
DNA: TGCGCCAAACAGGGGGCAGGGTGGAATTCACCCCTCCACTTT

J: TRBJ1-3
size: NA
D: NA
V: TRBV19
CDR3: CASADRVGSTIYF
DNA: TGTGCCAGTGCGGACCGCGTGGGGAGCACCATATATTTT

J: TRBJ2-3
size: NA
D: TRBD2
V: TRBV7-9
CDR3: CASSWGLAGGTDTQYF
DNA: TGTGCCAGCAGCTGGGGACTAGCTGGTGGCACAGATACGCAGTATTTT

J: TRBJ2-3
size: NA
D: NA
V: TRBV10-1
CDR3: CASSESRGGKQYF
DNA: TGCGCCAGCAGTGAATCGAGGGGGGGGAAGCAGTATTTT

J: TRBJ2-3
size: NA
D: TRBD2
V: TRBV19
CDR3: CASSPGGGTDTQYF
DNA: TGTGCCAGTAGCCCGGGAGGGGGCACAGATACGCAGTATTTT